What follows are 9 T cell receptor beta chains derived from one specimen sequenced in a study of control samples from healthy donors and cancer patients. Clones were read by immunoSEQ multiplex PCR, and TCRdb kept only the in-frame ones, dropping some. The sample carries 20,000 to 30,000 clones, 82% recorded once. Sequencing input: PBMCs. The receptors shown here come from a man between 60 and 75 years old with colorectal cancer.

The V and J genes are TRBV6-4 and TRBJ2-1, with 11 bases identical to TRBD2. CDR1 is MRHNA and CDR2 is SNTAGT in the germline V gene. With 6 bases clipped from V and 4 bases from J, the junction kept 5 bases outside the gene matches. CDR3 size: 15 residues. CDR3 amino acids: CASSSSSGGYNEQFF. CDR3 nucleotide sequence: TGTGCCAGCAGCTCCTCTAGCGGGGGGTACAATGAGCAGTTCTTC.

This chain links TRBV30 with TRBJ2-7; D is undetermined. With 3 bases removed from V and 0 bases from J, the gap between germline ends came to 9 bases. CDR1 and CDR2 (germline): GTSNPN, SVGIG (reference sequence). The CDR3 extends over 13 amino acids. The CDR3 protein is CAWSRRSSYEQYF. The DNA of the CDR3 is TGTGCCTGGAGCCGTCGGAGCTCCTACGAGCAGTACTTC.

The chain links TRBV5-1 to TRBJ2-1, with D perhaps assigned TRBD1 or TRBD2 (5 bases each). CDR1 SGHRS and CDR2 YFSETQ come from the germline V gene. The CDR3 covers 16 residues. Trimming cost V 0 bases and J 2 bases, with 12 bases left between them. This CDR3 reads CASSLVGALTYNEQFF. The CDR3 DNA follows: TGCGCCAGCAGCTTGGTCGGGGCACTAACCTACAATGAGCAGTTCTTC. The full variable domain, rest sourced from reference TRBV5-1 and TRBJ2-1, is KAGVTQTPRYLIKTRGQQVTLSCSPISGHRSVSWYQQTPGQGLQFLFEYFSETQRNKGNFPGRFSGRQFSNSRSEMNVSTLELGDSALYLCASSLVGALTYNEQFFGPGTRLTVL.

The chain couples TRBV2 to TRBJ2-2, with 8 positions matching TRBD2. V lost 7 bases to trimming and J lost 4 bases; unmatched junction nucleotides: 2. This CDR3 is built from 13 residues. The V gene's germline CDR1 is SNHLY and CDR2 FYNNEI. Written as DNA, the CDR3 is TGTGCCAGCATTGCGGGGGGCACCGGGGAGCTGTTTTTT. Translation gives CASIAGGTGELFF.

This clone was observed a single time. The rearrangement uses TRBV7-7 and TRBJ1-1; D is uncertain. V was clipped by 3 bases and J by 6 bases, with 8 bases between them. The germline CDR1 and CDR2 sequences are SSHAT and FNYEAQ (reference sequence). The CDR3 runs 12 residues. Here the CDR3 DNA reads TGTGCCAGCAGCTTCGAACAGTCTGAAGCTTTCTTT. This codes for CASSFEQSEAFF.

The chain recombines TRBV7-9 with TRBJ1-1; D remains ambiguous. The CDR3 runs to 18 residues. Trimming removed 1 base at V and 1 base at J, with 19 bases between. Germline V gene lookup returns CDR1 SEHNR and CDR2 FQNEAQ (reference sequence). CDR3 sequence: CASSLGMGMQVTNTEAFF. The CDR3 region has the DNA TGTGCCAGCAGCTTAGGAATGGGCATGCAGGTGACGAACACTGAAGCTTTCTTT.

The chain is built from TRBV5-1 and TRBJ2-2, with D perhaps matching TRBD1 or TRBD2 (7 bases each). The V gene lost 6 bases and the J gene lost 5 bases, with 17 bases spanning the gap. CDR3 size: 15 residues. Germline V gene lookup returns CDR1 SGHRS and CDR2 YFSETQ. CDR3 sequence reads: CASTEGAGGTGELFF. The CDR3 DNA is TGCGCCAGCACCGAGGGGGCCGGGGGGACCGGGGAGCTGTTTTTT.

This clone was seen only a few times. The CDR3 DNA reads as TGCGCCAGCAGCTTTGACAGGGGCCACAATGAAAAACTGTTTTTT. This encodes CASSFDRGHNEKLFF. The V and J genes are TRBV5-1 and TRBJ1-4; 8 bases map to TRBD1. V shed 2 bases, J shed 5 bases, and the junction held 5 bases outside the gene matches. CDR1 is SGHRS and CDR2 is YFSETQ in the germline V gene. This CDR3 has 15 amino acids.

V is TRBV7-2 and J is TRBJ2-1, with a weak D call TRBD2 (7 bases). Germline V CDR1 and CDR2: SGHTA, FQGNSA. The CDR3 length is 15 residues. Trimming left V 5 bases short and J 7 bases short, with 18 bases between. The CDR3 DNA reads TGTGCCAGCAGCGCGGCGGGGGCTCGGAGGAATGAGCAGTTCTTC. It translates to CASSAAGARRNEQFF. Complete variable domain (other parts from reference TRBV7-2 and TRBJ2-1): GAGVSQSPSNKVTEKGKDVELRCDPISGHTALYWYRQSLGQGLEFLIYFQGNSAPDKSGLPSDRFSAERTGGSVSTLTIQRTQQEDSAVYLCASSAAGARRNEQFFGPGTRLTVL.